The T cell receptor (beta chain) under discussion was sequenced for a study of blood T cells in healthy people across ages. In the case of this clonotype: Its cognate antigen is unknown. A junction end diverges from the germline sequence, so it may reflect a read error.

Using a J-beta primer mix together with a sample-barcoded 5' primer, a second PCR was run for roughly 6 to 11 cycles. One entry per CDR3 protein results from TCRdb running MiXCR on the 5' RACE reads. The sample has 1.5 million to 2 million distinct CDR3 sequences, about two fifths seen once; the top ten hold 20% to 25%. General study findings and limits: Measured against age, TCR beta diversity per million T cells decreased in a roughly linear manner. Naive T cell percentage and TCR beta diversity correlated strongly.

Germline V lookup: CDR1 SGHVS, CDR2 FQNEAQ. The CDR3 totals 14 residues. Sequencing was carried out using blood. V usage is TRBV7-8 and J usage is TRBJ2-3; possibly TRBD2 for D (6 bases). This receptor was taken from a human donor in good health. The CDR3 nucleotides are TGTGCCAGCAGCATAGCTAGCGGCACAGATACGCAGTATTTT. Protein: CASSIASGTDTQYF.